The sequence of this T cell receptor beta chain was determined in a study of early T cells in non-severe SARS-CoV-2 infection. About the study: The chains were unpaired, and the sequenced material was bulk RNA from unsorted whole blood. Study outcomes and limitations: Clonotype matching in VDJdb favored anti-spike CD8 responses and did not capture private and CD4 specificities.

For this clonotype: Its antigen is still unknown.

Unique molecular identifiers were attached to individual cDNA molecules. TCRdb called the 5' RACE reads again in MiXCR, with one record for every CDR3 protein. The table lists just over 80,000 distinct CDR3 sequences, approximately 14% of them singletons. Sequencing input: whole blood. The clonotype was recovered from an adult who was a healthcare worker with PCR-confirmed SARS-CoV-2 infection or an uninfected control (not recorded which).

The CDR3 DNA is TGTGCCAGCAGTTTTTACAGGGAGGGAGATACGCAGTATTTT. The encoded protein is CASSFYREGDTQYF. The V and J genes are TRBV27 and TRBJ2-3; TRBD2 might be the D (7 bases). The CDR3 runs 14 residues. CDR1 and CDR2 from the germline V gene are MNHEY and SMNVEV (reference sequence). V was clipped by 3 bases and J by 5 bases, with 12 bases between them.